The next 10 T cell receptor beta chains were all read from a single sample in a study of OX40 agonist ivuxolimab in advanced cancers. Some clones are missing from TCRdb's copy, which holds only in-frame ones; the method was immunoSEQ multiplex PCR. The profile covers 50,000 to 70,000 clones, with approximately 90% appearing a single time and approximately 15% taken by the ten largest. Sample: CD4+ or CD8+ T cells sorted from blood, taken in a trial of the OX40 agonist ivuxolimab. Every receptor here comes from an adult with an advanced solid tumor such as melanoma, head and neck, liver or kidney cancer.

Only a few counts were recorded for this clone. This rearrangement joins TRBV7-9 to TRBJ2-7, with 7 positions matching TRBD1. J gave up 3 bases and V 3 bases, and 11 bases lay outside the gene matches. Germline assignment: CDR1 SEHNR and CDR2 FQNEAQ (reference sequence). This CDR3 spans 16 amino acids. The CDR3 coding sequence is TGTGCCAGCAGCTTCCTGGGTACGACAGGGTTCTACGAGCAGTACTTC. Protein: CASSFLGTTGFYEQYF.

V usage is TRBV5-1 and J usage is TRBJ2-7; possibly TRBD2 for D (6 bases). This CDR3 is built from 14 residues. V was shortened by 0 bases and J by 3 bases, with 10 bases between the two germline ends. In germline, CDR1 is SGHRS, CDR2 YFSETQ. As DNA, the CDR3 is TGCGCCAGCAGCTTGGGCGGGGACTTCTACGAGCAGTACTTC. It translates to CASSLGGDFYEQYF.

The gene calls are TRBV15 and TRBJ2-1; 11 bases map to TRBD1. The CDR3 spans 15 residues. Germline assignment: CDR1 LNHNV and CDR2 YYDKDF (reference sequence). After removal of 6 bases from V and 7 bases from J, the junction contained 8 bases not matched to a gene. The CDR3 sequence: CATRAIGTGGNEQFF. The CDR3 coding sequence is TGTGCCACCAGAGCAATCGGGACAGGGGGGAATGAGCAGTTCTTC.

The chain joins TRBV7-9 to TRBJ2-2; D may correspond to TRBD1 or TRBD2 (6 bases each). Trimming removed 4 bases at V and 2 bases at J, with 20 bases between. The germline V gene encodes CDR1 SEHNR and CDR2 FQNEAQ (reference sequence). This CDR3 contains 18 residues. The CDR3 nucleotides are TGTGCCAGCAGCTCCCCCCAGGAGCCGGGGGCAAACACCGGGGAGCTGTTTTTT. Translating gives CASSSPQEPGANTGELFF. The full variable domain, in which reference TRBV7-9 and TRBJ2-2 provide the parts outside the CDR3, is DTGVSQNPRHKITKRGQNVTFRCDPISEHNRLYWYRQTLGQGPEFLTYFQNEAQLEKSRLLSDRFSAERPKGSFSTLEIQRTEQGDSAMYLCASSSPQEPGANTGELFFGEGSRLTVL.

This rearrangement joins TRBV19 to TRBJ2-3, with D uncertain. Germline assignment: CDR1 LNHDA and CDR2 SQIVND (reference sequence). The germline V and J ends were trimmed by 4 bases and 2 bases, with 4 bases remaining between them. The CDR3 extends over 12 amino acids. Written as DNA, the CDR3 is TGTGCCAGTAGTAGTCCCACAGATACGCAGTATTTT. It translates to CASSSPTDTQYF.

The CDR3 spells CASSLVRSGPQHF. Here the CDR3 DNA reads TGTGCCAGCAGCTTAGTACGGAGCGGACCCCAGCATTTT. This chain uses TRBV11-2 with TRBJ1-5; D is uncertain. The CDR3 spans 13 residues. Germline CDR1 reads SGHAT; CDR2 reads FQNNGV. V was pared by 1 base and J by 10 bases, with 11 bases between.

J is TRBJ1-4 and V is TRBV4-2, with D perhaps TRBD1 (5 bases). The ends were cut back, 1 base at V and 11 bases at J, with 8 bases in the middle. Germline values: CDR1 LGHNA, CDR2 YNFKEQ. CDR3 length equals 12 residues. The CDR3 region is CASSQVSGKLFF. The CDR3, as DNA: TGTGCCAGCAGCCAAGTATCAGGGAAACTGTTTTTT.

CDR3: CASALGQGDYEQYF. The CDR3 DNA reads TGTGCCAGCGCCCTGGGGCAGGGGGATTACGAGCAGTACTTC. The J gene is TRBJ2-7, the V gene TRBV19; 7 bases match TRBD1. Germline CDR1 is LNHDA and CDR2 is SQIVND (reference sequence). This CDR3 is built from 14 residues. Unmatched junction bases numbered 12, after V lost 9 bases and J lost 4 bases.

The V call is TRBV5-7, the J call TRBJ2-7; possible D gene TRBD2, 6 bases. TRBV5-7 is designated an ORF whose function remains uncertain. The CDR3 has 16 residues. V was pared by 0 bases and J by 2 bases, with 15 bases between. The CDR3 DNA sequence: TGTGCCAGCAGCTTGGAAGTTGGAGGGAAGACCTACGAGCAGTACTTC. Protein: CASSLEVGGKTYEQYF.

Here the CDR3 reads CASRPGTSRQETQYF. In DNA, the CDR3 is TGTGCCAGCAGGCCCGGGACTAGCAGACAAGAGACCCAGTACTTC. This sequence joins TRBV9 and TRBJ2-5; 9 bases match TRBD2. This CDR3 contains 15 residues. Germline CDR1 reads SGDLS; CDR2 reads YYNGEE. The ends lost 5 bases at V and 2 bases at J; junction bases unmatched: 7.